The sequence of this T cell receptor beta chain was determined in a study of T cell responses to AZD1222 COVID-19 vaccine. The table came from immunoSEQ multiplex PCR; TCRdb's copy has only in-frame clones and leaves some out. The sample has 150,000 or so clones; around 90% are singletons. In germline, CDR1 is KGHDR, CDR2 SFDVKD. This CDR3 is 15 amino acids long. Trimming stripped 1 base from V and 4 bases from J, with 11 bases between. Pooled in the analysis were second doses at about 4 or about 12 weeks. The specimen was peripheral blood, collected 28 days after the second AZD1222 dose. This receptor was taken from an adult who received the AZD1222 COVID-19 vaccine. V gene TRBV24-1 combines with J gene TRBJ2-3, with D possibly being TRBD1 (5 bases). This chain's CDR3 is CATSDLGVGADTQYF. In nucleotides, the CDR3 is TGTGCCACCAGTGATTTAGGGGTGGGCGCAGATACGCAGTATTTT.